Listed below are T cell receptor beta chains from one sample, sequenced in a study of shared clonotypes between healthy human individuals. This table comes from immunoSEQ multiplex PCR, and its TCRdb copy is limited to in-frame clones, with some not included. The repertoire includes some 2,100,000 clones, around 95% of them detected once, and over 0.1% sits in the top ten. The sequencing sample was made of naive CD4+ T cells sorted from blood. The receptors stem from a man between 18 and 29 years old in good health. CDR3s include the opening cysteine and the closing phenylalanine or tryptophan. The D gene is left open where the match is weak. Clone size is given for some rows only: seen once, a few or many times, or a class if the clone is expanded.

size | D | J | V | DNA | CDR3
NA | TRBD2 | TRBJ2-3 | TRBV14 | TGTGCCAGCAGCCCCCGAAGTAGCGGGAGCACAGATACGCAGTATTTT | CASSPRSSGSTDTQYF
NA | TRBD2 | TRBJ2-1 | TRBV5-1 | TGCGCCAGCAGCTTTCCGTCTAGCGGGGTGAGCTCCTACAATGAGCAGTTCTTC | CASSFPSSGVSSYNEQFF
NA | NA | TRBJ2-7 | TRBV4-1 | TGCGCCAGCAGCCTCCTCGGGGGAGCTGCTTACGAGCAGTACTTC | CASSLLGGAAYEQYF
NA | NA | TRBJ2-6 | TRBV6-5 | TGTGCCAGCAGGTCACAAGTCTCTGGGGCCAACGTCCTGACTTTC | CASRSQVSGANVLTF
NA | TRBD1 | TRBJ2-2 | TRBV28 | TGTGCCAGCAGTTCCCAGGGGGCGGGTGCCGGGGAGCTGTTTTTT | CASSSQGAGAGELFF
NA | TRBD2 | TRBJ2-5 | TRBV15 | TGTGCCACCAGCAGAGTGGGGGGAGGGAAAGAGACCCAGTACTTC | CATSRVGGGKETQYF
NA | TRBD1 | TRBJ1-5 | TRBV6-1 | TGTGCCAGCAGCCAGGACAGGGGGCGGAATCAGCCCCAGCATTTT | CASSQDRGRNQPQHF
NA | NA | TRBJ1-4 | TRBV11-2 | TGTGCCAGCAGCTTAAGGGAGCTTTCCGAAAAACTGTTTTTT | CASSLRELSEKLFF
NA | TRBD2 | TRBJ2-3 | TRBV5-4 | TGTGCCAGCAGCTTGGGGAGCCGGGAGGGCACAGATACGCAGTATTTT | CASSLGSREGTDTQYF
once | NA | TRBJ2-7 | TRBV5-1 | TGCGCCAGCAGCATTGGACAGTTAGCCTACGAGCAGTACTTC | CASSIGQLAYEQYF
NA | NA | TRBJ2-2 | TRBV7-8 | TGTGCCAGCAGCTTAGCCGGGGAGCTGTTTTTT | CASSLAGELFF
NA | NA | TRBJ2-7 | TRBV6-5 | TGTGCCAGCACCAGACACAACGAGCAGTACTTC | CASTRHNEQYF
NA | NA | TRBJ2-1 | TRBV9 | TGTGCCAGCAGCGAACAAAACTACAATGAGCAGTTCTTC | CASSEQNYNEQFF
NA | NA | TRBJ1-1 | TRBV18 | TGTGCCAGCTCACCAAAGAATGCTGAAGCTTTCTTT | CASSPKNAEAFF
NA | TRBD1 | TRBJ2-7 | TRBV25-1 | TGTGCCAGCATTGGGCCAGGGACGTTCCAGGGGGATGAGCAGTACTTC | CASIGPGTFQGDEQYF
NA | NA | TRBJ2-3 | TRBV18 | TGTGCCAGCTCACCACGTCTTACAGATACGCAGTATTTT | CASSPRLTDTQYF
NA | NA | TRBJ1-2 | TRBV6-5 | TGTGCCAGCACCCTCCGGGCTAACTATGGCTACACCTTC | CASTLRANYGYTF
NA | NA | TRBJ2-2 | TRBV28 | TGTGCCAGCAGTTGGATCCTCCGGACCGGGGAGCTGTTTTTT | CASSWILRTGELFF
NA | NA | TRBJ2-7 | TRBV7-2 | TGTGCCAGCAGCCCGCCTACCTACGAGCAGTACTTC | CASSPPTYEQYF
NA | NA | TRBJ2-3 | TRBV27 | TGTGCCAGCAGTTCCCCACGGTCGCGGGGAAGCACAGATACGCAGTATTTT | CASSSPRSRGSTDTQYF
NA | NA | TRBJ2-3 | TRBV12-5 | TGTGCTAGTGGTCCCGCCCTGGGAAGCGCCCTTTCTTTT | CASGPALGSALSF
NA | NA | TRBJ2-2 | TRBV5-4 | TGTGCCAGCAGCTTGGTCCAACAGACCAACACCGGGGAGCTGTTTTTT | CASSLVQQTNTGELFF
NA | NA | TRBJ1-4 | TRBV10-2 | TGCGCCAGCAGTGAGGGGGGGCCGACCAATAATGAAAAACTGTTTTTT | CASSEGGPTNNEKLFF
NA | NA | TRBJ2-2 | TRBV30 | TGTGCCTGCAGCCTTGCGGGGCCTTACACCGGGGAGCTGTTTTTT | CACSLAGPYTGELFF
NA | NA | TRBJ1-3 | TRBV30 | TGTGCCTGGAGCCGTGACAGGAGCTCTGGAAACACCATATATTTT | CAWSRDRSSGNTIYF
once | NA | TRBJ1-4 | TRBV28 | TGTGCCAGCAGTTCCAAGGGGGTCCCCTATGAAAAACTGTTTTTT | CASSSKGVPYEKLFF
NA | NA | TRBJ2-7 | TRBV28 | TGTGCCAGCAGTTTGGGGAAATACGAGCAGTACTTC | CASSLGKYEQYF
NA | NA | TRBJ1-4 | TRBV15 | TGTGCCACCAGCACTAGACAGGAGATTAATGAAAAACTGTTTTTT | CATSTRQEINEKLFF